This TCR beta chain was retrieved from a study of blood T cells in healthy people across ages. V was pared by 5 bases and J by 1 base, with 14 bases between. The CDR3 covers 15 residues. Germline lookup yields CDR1 SGHTA and CDR2 FQGNSA. This clonotype was counted between two and nine times. Its antigen remains unidentified. Together with a sample-barcoded 5' primer, a J-beta primer mix was included in a second PCR lasting about 6 to 11 cycles. Each cDNA molecule was tagged by a template-switch adaptor with 12 random nucleotides. Via MiXCR, TCRdb re-called the 5' RACE reads, giving one row per CDR3 protein. The sample gives some 1,800,000 distinct CDR3 sequences, 39% of which show up once; more than 20% is in the top ten. Study-wide points: It was not known whether donors were CMV positive (a possible confounder of expanded clonotype changes). It was not possible, with unsorted PBMCs, to conclusively compare naive and antigen-experienced cells. A greater number of naive CD4+ cells and higher diversity distinguished long-lived donors from aged donors.

The chain uses TRBV7-2 and TRBJ1-2; D is uncertain. Material for sequencing was blood. This clonotype was obtained from a human donor in good health. CDR3 sequence (DNA): TGTGCCAGCAGCCAAGGACGGGGTTTTAACTATGGCTACACCTTC. The encoded protein is CASSQGRGFNYGYTF.